The 14 T cell receptor beta chains listed next were all sequenced from one sample in a study of regulatory T cells in long-lasting Graves disease. For TCR beta, libraries came from iRepertoire HTBI primers and Arm-PCR of CDR3 regions. A single record per CDR3 protein comes from TCRdb applying MiXCR to the multiplex PCR reads. This sample has approximately 300,000 distinct CDR3 sequences, with 15% to 20% found just once. Time point specified: newly diagnosed GD, antithyroid drugs for less than 3 months. Following extraction of RNA from PBMCs, that RNA was used to make the TCR library. Specimen: peripheral blood mononuclear cells (PBMCs), collected at new diagnosis, from a patient treated with antithyroid drugs. These receptors came from a female donor with Graves disease.

The rearrangement joins TRBV14 to TRBJ2-3; D is ambiguous. V was trimmed by 4 bases and J by 6 bases, leaving 17 bases between them. The CDR3 consists of 15 residues. Germline V CDR1 and CDR2: SGHDN, FVKESK. The CDR3 DNA reads TGTGCCAGCAGCCTGGACGCCGGTCGGGCCGATACGCAGTATTTT. Encoded protein: CASSLDAGRADTQYF.

This clonotype was seen ten or more times. The rearrangement links TRBV15 to TRBJ1-1; D call uncertain. The CDR3 runs 12 residues. Germline CDR1 LNHNV, CDR2 YYDKDF (reference sequence). Trimming took 1 base from V and 1 from J, leaving 1 base between them. CDR3 sequence (DNA): TGTGCCACCAGCAGAGCGAACACTGAAGCTTTCTTT. Amino acid sequence: CATSRANTEAFF.

Within the sample, this clonotype is medium-sized (0.01 to 0.1%). The chain joins TRBV7-9 to TRBJ2-5; 7 nucleotides line up with TRBD1. V dropped 4 bases and J dropped 2; count of bases not matched to a gene: 7. Germline V CDR1 and CDR2: SEHNR, FQNEAQ (reference sequence). The CDR3 is 15 amino acids. CDR3 DNA sequence: TGTGCCAGCAGCTCCCCCGGCAGGGGGCAAGAGACCCAGTACTTC. Translated: CASSSPGRGQETQYF.

The chain uses TRBV15 and TRBJ1-5; D not certain. The ends were cut back, 0 bases at V and 3 bases at J, with 6 bases in the middle. Germline assignment: CDR1 LNHNV and CDR2 YYDKDF (reference sequence). CDR3 length equals 14 residues. The CDR3, as DNA: TGTGCCACCAGCAGAGATCCCTTCAATCAGCCCCAGCATTTT. Encoded protein: CATSRDPFNQPQHF.

This clonotype was recorded a few times. V gene TRBV10-3 combines with J gene TRBJ2-2; D is unclear. The CDR3 covers 15 residues. The germline V gene encodes CDR1 ENHRY and CDR2 SYGVKD. V was pared by 3 bases and J by 3 bases, with 11 bases between. The CDR3 region has the DNA TGTGCCATCAGTGACGCCATCCAATACACCGGGGAGCTGTTTTTT. Amino acids: CAISDAIQYTGELFF.

This clonotype showed up many times. The chain joins TRBV15 to TRBJ2-5, with 10 positions matching TRBD2. This CDR3 is 14 amino acids long. V lost 5 bases, J lost 2 bases, and 2 bases stayed unmatched. Germline V gene lookup returns CDR1 LNHNV and CDR2 YYDKDF (reference sequence). This chain's CDR3 is CATSLAGAQETQYF. The CDR3 region has the DNA TGTGCCACCAGCCTAGCGGGAGCACAAGAGACCCAGTACTTC. The whole variable domain, remainder taken from reference TRBV15 and TRBJ2-5, is DAMVIQNPRYQVTQFGKPVTLSCSQTLNHNVMYWYQQKSSQAPKLLFHYYDKDFNNEADTPDNFQSRRPNTSFCFLDIRSPGLGDTAMYLCATSLAGAQETQYFGPGTRLLVL.

This clonotype was detected ten times or more. The chain links TRBV25-1 to TRBJ1-2; D ambiguous. The V end was cut by 2 bases, the J end by 7 bases, with 11 bases between. Germline loops: CDR1 MGHDK, CDR2 SYGVNS. The CDR3 sequence is 13 residues long. CDR3 in amino acids: CASSEGVLGGYTF. The CDR3 DNA reads TGTGCCAGCAGTGAAGGGGTGCTTGGTGGCTACACCTTC.

This clonotype was counted only a few times. The V and J genes are TRBV30 and TRBJ2-1, with unresolved D. With 3 bases removed from V and 9 bases from J, the gap between germline ends came to 9 bases. Germline V gene lookup returns CDR1 GTSNPN and CDR2 SVGIG (reference sequence). This CDR3 comprises 11 residues. The CDR3 loop reads CAWRNLAEQFF. The CDR3 region has the DNA TGTGCCTGGAGGAATCTTGCTGAGCAGTTCTTC.

This rearrangement joins TRBV28 to TRBJ2-3; 7 bases line up with TRBD1. Gene TRBJ2-7 matches the end of the DNA better, so the J call may be wrong. CDR1 and CDR2 from the germline V gene are MDHEN and SYDVKM. This CDR3 comprises 13 residues. In DNA, the CDR3 is TGTGCCAGCAGCTTCGACAGGGCCTACGAGCAGTACTTC. As protein: CASSFDRAYEQYF.

This clonotype was seen many times. The chain is built from TRBV28 and TRBJ2-7, with D perhaps TRBD1 or TRBD2 (6 bases each). Germline V gives CDR1 MDHEN, CDR2 SYDVKM. The length of the CDR3 is 17 residues. Trimming removed 7 bases at V and 2 bases at J, with 24 bases between. This chain's CDR3 is CASTNPGGGTSTYEQYF. CDR3 coding DNA: TGTGCCAGCACTAACCCCGGGGGCGGGACGTCTACCTACGAGCAGTACTTC.

This clonotype occurred many times. The V call is TRBV6-1, the J call TRBJ1-1; D not certain. Germline CDR1 MNHNS, CDR2 SASEGT. V was shortened by 6 bases and J by 1 base, with 9 bases between the two germline ends. The CDR3 is made up of 13 amino acids. CDR3 nucleotides: TGTGCCAGCAGGATAGCAGAGAACACTGAAGCTTTCTTT. This codes for CASRIAENTEAFF.

This clonotype was found many times. This chain links TRBV6-5 with TRBJ1-1, with D unresolved. CDR3 length: 16 amino acids. CDR1 is MNHEY and CDR2 is SVGAGI in the germline V gene. V lost 0 bases and J 5 bases, leaving 16 bases between the germline ends. The CDR3 is CASSYSRVAVKTEAFF. DNA of the CDR3: TGTGCCAGCAGTTACTCTCGGGTCGCGGTAAAAACTGAAGCTTTCTTT.

This clonotype was recorded at least ten times. The chain has TRBV19 and TRBJ2-7; 7 positions agree with TRBD2. The junction had 8 bases not matched to a gene; V was cut back by 5 bases and J by 4 bases. The CDR3 runs to 14 residues. CDR1 and CDR2 (germline): LNHDA, SQIVND (reference sequence). The CDR3 sequence is CASSRASGNYEQYF. CDR3 nucleotide sequence: TGTGCCAGTAGTCGGGCTAGCGGAAATTACGAGCAGTACTTC. The variable domain in full, completed from reference TRBV19 and TRBJ2-7, reads DGGITQSPKYLFRKEGQNVTLSCEQNLNHDAMYWYRQDPGQGLRLIYYSQIVNDFQKGDIAEGYSVSREKKESFPLTVTSAQKNPTAFYLCASSRASGNYEQYFGPGTRLTVT.

V and J are TRBV24-1 and TRBJ2-7, with 9 bases that match TRBD1. Germline V gene lookup returns CDR1 KGHDR and CDR2 SFDVKD. V shed 4 bases and J 2 bases; nucleotides not matched to a gene: 5. This CDR3 has 15 amino acids. The CDR3 nucleotides read TGTGCCACCAGTGACAGGGACAGGGAACCCTACGAGCAGTACTTC. Its translation is CATSDRDREPYEQYF.